This T cell receptor beta chain came from a study of T cell changes during pregnancy in multiple sclerosis. Method: immunoSEQ multiplex PCR; TCRdb's copy keeps in-frame clones and lacks some. The data show approximately 70,000 clones, 92% seen once. Germline lookup yields CDR1 GTSNPN and CDR2 SVGIG (reference sequence). CDR3 length: 15 residues. The junction had 5 bases not matched to a gene; V was cut back by 1 base and J by 0 bases. The TCR was taken from a female donor with multiple sclerosis, enrolled in a pregnancy study. Sequenced material: peripheral blood, taken after pregnancy. The chain joins TRBV30 to TRBJ1-1; TRBD1 aligns across 7 bases. The CDR3 bases are TGTGCCTGGAGTGGTAGGGGGCGACTGAACACTGAAGCTTTCTTT. It specifies CAWSGRGRLNTEAFF.